This record covers a single T cell receptor beta chain. The data are from a study of T cells after yellow fever vaccination. The germline gives CDR1 SGHRS, CDR2 YFSETQ. The CDR3 contains 15 residues. Trimming left V 4 bases short and J 4 bases short, with 14 bases between. TCRdb analysed the 5' RACE reads with MiXCR anew, one entry per CDR3 protein. Here the sample spans 550,000 to 750,000 distinct CDR3 sequences, around an eighth being singletons. The sequenced sample was PBMCs, obtained on the day of the yellow fever booster vaccination. V usage is TRBV5-1 and J usage is TRBJ1-4; tentatively, D is TRBD1 (5 bases). The sequence was obtained from a young man who received the YFV17D yellow fever vaccine. Here the CDR3 reads CASSHLDRRNEKLFF. The DNA for the CDR3 is TGCGCCAGCAGCCATCTCGACAGACGTAATGAAAAACTGTTTTTT.